The rows below give T cell receptor beta chains drawn from one sample of a study of identifying expanded T cells in peripheral blood. Sequencing was performed with immunoSEQ multiplex PCR; in TCRdb, only in-frame clones are kept and a portion is missing. The table shows some 90,000 clones, with around 87% occurring only once. The sequencing sample was made of blood. These receptors all come from a person aged 18 to 70 in good health. The CDR3 runs from the conserved cysteine through the conserved F or W. Fields, in order: D gene, J gene, V gene, clone size, CDR3 protein, CDR3 DNA. The D gene is left open where the match is weak. Only some rows state a clone size, as once, few, many or a class for expanded clones.

d_gene: TRBD2; j_gene: TRBJ2-5; v_gene: TRBV9; abundance: .; CDR3aa: CASSVGPGGGAETQYF; CDR3nt: TGTGCCAGCAGCGTAGGACCTGGCGGGGGGGCAGAGACCCAGTACTTC
d_gene: TRBD1; j_gene: TRBJ1-1; v_gene: TRBV5-4; abundance: .; CDR3aa: CASSLYRGPWDTEAFF; CDR3nt: TGTGCCAGCAGCTTATACAGGGGGCCGTGGGACACTGAAGCTTTCTTT
d_gene: .; j_gene: TRBJ2-3; v_gene: TRBV6-5; abundance: .; CDR3aa: CASSSITRTDTQYF; CDR3nt: TGTGCCAGCAGCTCTATCACTCGCACAGATACGCAGTATTTT
d_gene: .; j_gene: TRBJ2-7; v_gene: TRBV5-6; abundance: .; CDR3aa: CASSLRGYGIYEQYF; CDR3nt: TGTGCCAGCAGCTTGCGGGGATACGGTATTTACGAGCAGTACTTC
d_gene: .; j_gene: TRBJ2-3; v_gene: TRBV6-1; abundance: .; CDR3aa: CASSEHGLDTQYF; CDR3nt: TGTGCCAGCAGCGAACACGGGCTAGATACGCAGTATTTT
d_gene: .; j_gene: TRBJ2-7; v_gene: TRBV27; abundance: .; CDR3aa: CASSLGVTYNEQYF; CDR3nt: TGTGCCAGCAGTTTAGGGGTGACCTACAACGAGCAGTACTTC
d_gene: .; j_gene: TRBJ1-2; v_gene: TRBV18; abundance: few; CDR3aa: CASSGQGQNYGYTF; CDR3nt: TGTGCCAGCTCAGGGCAGGGGCAGAACTATGGCTACACCTTC
d_gene: TRBD1; j_gene: TRBJ1-3; v_gene: TRBV18; abundance: .; CDR3aa: CASSPYGDSPSGNTIYF; CDR3nt: TGTGCCAGCTCACCTTATGGGGACAGTCCCTCTGGAAACACCATATATTTT
d_gene: .; j_gene: TRBJ1-1; v_gene: TRBV7-6; abundance: once; CDR3aa: CASSSLMNTEAFF; CDR3nt: TGTGCCAGCAGCTCTCTGATGAACACTGAAGCTTTCTTT
d_gene: TRBD1; j_gene: TRBJ2-7; v_gene: TRBV29-1; abundance: .; CDR3aa: CSVRTGNNEQYF; CDR3nt: TGCAGCGTCCGGACAGGGAACAACGAGCAGTACTTC
d_gene: .; j_gene: TRBJ2-1; v_gene: TRBV30; abundance: .; CDR3aa: CAWSKDQPRIAVNEQFF; CDR3nt: TGTGCCTGGAGTAAGGATCAGCCTAGGATTGCAGTCAATGAGCAGTTCTTC
d_gene: .; j_gene: TRBJ1-2; v_gene: TRBV19; abundance: .; CDR3aa: CASSIGPLYGYTF; CDR3nt: TGTGCCAGTAGTATAGGGCCCCTCTATGGCTACACCTTC
d_gene: .; j_gene: TRBJ1-2; v_gene: TRBV5-1; abundance: .; CDR3aa: CASGPGTPLNYGYTF; CDR3nt: TGCGCCAGCGGACCTGGGACGCCTCTTAACTATGGCTACACCTTC
d_gene: .; j_gene: TRBJ1-6; v_gene: TRBV5-6; abundance: .; CDR3aa: CASSLGINSPLHF; CDR3nt: TGTGCCAGCAGCTTGGGTATAAATTCACCCCTCCACTTT
d_gene: TRBD1; j_gene: TRBJ2-3; v_gene: TRBV7-4; abundance: once; CDR3aa: CASNLMWDSHTDTQYF; CDR3nt: TGTGCCAGCAACCTCATGTGGGACAGCCACACAGATACGCAGTATTTT
d_gene: .; j_gene: TRBJ1-2; v_gene: TRBV6-6; abundance: once; CDR3aa: CASSYGAGADIDGYTF; CDR3nt: TGTGCCAGCAGTTACGGGGCAGGGGCGGATATAGATGGCTACACCTTC
d_gene: .; j_gene: TRBJ1-1; v_gene: TRBV14; abundance: few; CDR3aa: CASSQYGPNTEAFF; CDR3nt: TGTGCCAGCAGCCAATACGGTCCAAACACTGAAGCTTTCTTT
d_gene: .; j_gene: TRBJ2-1; v_gene: TRBV29-1; abundance: .; CDR3aa: CSAQNLNYNEQFF; CDR3nt: TGCAGCGCACAGAACCTGAATTACAATGAGCAGTTCTTC
d_gene: .; j_gene: TRBJ1-2; v_gene: TRBV4-1; abundance: few; CDR3aa: CASSQGNYGYTF; CDR3nt: TGCGCCAGCAGCCAGGGGAACTATGGCTACACCTTC
d_gene: .; j_gene: TRBJ1-2; v_gene: TRBV5-4; abundance: .; CDR3aa: CASSSTRSRTGYTF; CDR3nt: TGTGCCAGCAGCTCGACCAGGAGCCGCACGGGCTACACCTTC
d_gene: .; j_gene: TRBJ1-1; v_gene: TRBV14; abundance: .; CDR3aa: CASSPRTLTEAFF; CDR3nt: TGTGCCAGCAGCCCCCGGACGCTCACTGAAGCTTTCTTT
d_gene: TRBD2; j_gene: TRBJ2-1; v_gene: TRBV19; abundance: .; CDR3aa: CASSPGLAGGGRNEQFF; CDR3nt: TGTGCCAGTAGTCCCGGACTAGCGGGGGGCGGGAGGAATGAGCAGTTCTTC
d_gene: .; j_gene: TRBJ2-1; v_gene: TRBV5-6; abundance: .; CDR3aa: CASSQDSYNEQFF; CDR3nt: TGTGCCAGCAGCCAAGACTCCTACAATGAGCAGTTCTTC
d_gene: .; j_gene: TRBJ1-2; v_gene: TRBV30; abundance: .; CDR3aa: CAWNLFAGYGYTF; CDR3nt: TGTGCCTGGAACCTCTTCGCGGGCTATGGCTACACCTTC
d_gene: .; j_gene: TRBJ1-1; v_gene: TRBV27; abundance: .; CDR3aa: CASSFSGFGAEAFF; CDR3nt: TGTGCCAGCAGTTTTTCGGGATTCGGCGCTGAAGCTTTCTTT
d_gene: TRBD1; j_gene: TRBJ2-7; v_gene: TRBV4-1; abundance: .; CDR3aa: CASSLGQGVSYEQYF; CDR3nt: TGCGCCAGCAGCCTAGGACAGGGGGTTTCCTACGAGCAGTACTTC
d_gene: .; j_gene: TRBJ1-5; v_gene: TRBV12-5; abundance: .; CDR3aa: CASGLVQIGFFTDQPQHF; CDR3nt: TGTGCTAGTGGTTTGGTACAGATAGGATTCTTCACAGATCAGCCCCAGCATTTT